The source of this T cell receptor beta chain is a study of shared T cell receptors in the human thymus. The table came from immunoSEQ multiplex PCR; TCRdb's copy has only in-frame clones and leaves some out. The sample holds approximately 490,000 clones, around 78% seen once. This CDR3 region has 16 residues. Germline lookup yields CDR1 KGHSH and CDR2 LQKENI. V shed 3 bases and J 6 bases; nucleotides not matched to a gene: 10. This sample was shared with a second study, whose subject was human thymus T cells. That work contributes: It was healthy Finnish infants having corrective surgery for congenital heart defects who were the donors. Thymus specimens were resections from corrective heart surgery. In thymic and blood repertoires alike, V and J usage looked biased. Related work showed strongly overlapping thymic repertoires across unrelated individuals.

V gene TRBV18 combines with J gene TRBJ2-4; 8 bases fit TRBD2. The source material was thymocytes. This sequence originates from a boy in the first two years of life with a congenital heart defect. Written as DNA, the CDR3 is TGTGCCAGCTCACCCTATACCAGCGGGAGTCCAAACATTCAGTACTTC. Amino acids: CASSPYTSGSPNIQYF.